This passage covers 26 T cell receptor beta chains from one sample sequenced in a study of identical twins. TCRdb independently ran MiXCR on the 5' RACE reads; one entry per CDR3 protein. The sample holds around 570,000 distinct CDR3 sequences, approximately 10% seen once. These same records also appear under a second study, on yellow fever vaccine responses in identical twins.

The specimen sequenced was PBMCs. These receptors originate from a woman in her late teens or twenties in good health.

This clonotype was detected a few times. This could be a read error, since a much larger clone is one nucleotide away. The chain employs TRBV12-3 or TRBV12-4 and TRBJ2-7, with unresolved D. Trimming took off 6 bases at V and 0 bases at J, with 3 bases between the two ends. CDR3 length equals 11 residues. The CDR3 nucleotides are TGTGCCAGCAGGGTCTCCTACGAGCAGTACTTC. Translating it yields CASRVSYEQYF.

This chain joins TRBV27 and TRBJ2-1; TRBD1 aligns across 7 bases. Germline trimming cut 5 bases from V and 2 bases from J; bases unmatched to any gene: 6. Germline V gene sequence: CDR1 MNHEY, CDR2 SMNVEV (reference sequence). The CDR3 is made up of 15 amino acids. This chain's CDR3 is CASSINRGTYNEQFF. The CDR3 region has the DNA TGTGCCAGCAGTATCAACAGGGGAACCTACAATGAGCAGTTCTTC.

This clonotype was detected only a few times. The chain joins TRBV5-5 to TRBJ1-1; D ambiguous. V was shortened by 4 bases and J by 10 bases, with 26 bases between the two germline ends. The CDR3 has 16 residues. Per the germline V gene, CDR1 is SGHKS and CDR2 is YYEKEE (reference sequence). CDR3 in DNA: TGTGCCAGCAGCCCGGGAGGAGTCGGAGGCCACAGCGGAGCTTTCTTT. Translation gives CASSPGGVGGHSGAFF.

In its sample, this clonotype was seen many times. The J gene is TRBJ1-1, the V gene TRBV20-1; D gene uncertain. The germline gives CDR1 DFQATT, CDR2 SNEGSKA (reference sequence). This CDR3 region has 15 residues. Trimming cost V 6 bases and J 0 bases, with 17 bases left between them. CDR3: CSASEAAVLNTEAFF. The CDR3 DNA reads as TGCAGTGCCAGTGAGGCGGCAGTCTTGAACACTGAAGCTTTCTTT.

This clonotype was counted ten times or more. The V call is TRBV7-9, the J call TRBJ2-4, with a weak D call TRBD2 (7 bases). Germline V gives CDR1 SEHNR, CDR2 FQNEAQ (reference sequence). The CDR3 has 16 residues. The V end was cut by 5 bases, the J end by 2 bases, with 16 bases between. The CDR3 loop is CASSPTGRATKNIQYF. In DNA, the CDR3 is TGTGCCAGCAGCCCAACAGGGAGGGCCACCAAAAACATTCAGTACTTC.

This clonotype was seen only a few times. This chain links TRBV20-1 with TRBJ1-2; TRBD1 matches 8 bases. The junction had 14 bases not matched to a gene; V was cut back by 6 bases and J by 8 bases. Germline V gives CDR1 DFQATT, CDR2 SNEGSKA (reference sequence). This CDR3 spans 14 amino acids. CDR3 loop: CSAPAGTGLPGYTF. The DNA of the CDR3 is TGCAGTGCCCCAGCCGGGACAGGTCTTCCGGGCTACACCTTC.

Turning to this clonotype: A much larger clone sits a single nucleotide away, making a read error possible. The V gene is TRBV7-2, the J gene TRBJ2-5, with D perhaps TRBD1 (6 bases). Germline CDR1 is SGHTA and CDR2 is FQGNSA. There are 13 residues in the CDR3. Trimming stripped 5 bases from V and 4 bases from J, with 11 bases between. The CDR3 DNA is TGTGCCAGCAGCGACACAGGGAGAGAGACCCAGTACTTC. It encodes CASSDTGRETQYF.

This clonotype was recorded a few times. The J gene is TRBJ2-7, the V gene TRBV7-2; the D gene is possibly TRBD2 (5 bases). The germline V gene has CDR1 SGHTA and CDR2 FQGNSA. V was cut by 1 base and J by 1 base, with 11 bases left in between. The CDR3 runs to 15 residues. The CDR3 DNA reads as TGTGCCAGCAGCTTAGATAGCGATGGGTCCTACGAGCAGTACTTC. Translated: CASSLDSDGSYEQYF.

There are a few counts of this clonotype. The chain uses TRBV2 and TRBJ2-1, with 8 positions matching TRBD1. The CDR3 runs 15 residues. CDR1 and CDR2 from the germline V gene are SNHLY and FYNNEI. The trim removed 6 bases at V and 2 bases at J, leaving 6 bases unmatched. CDR3 in amino acids: CASRRQGLTYNEQFF. Here the CDR3 DNA reads TGTGCCAGCAGGCGACAGGGGTTAACCTACAATGAGCAGTTCTTC. The variable domain in full, with the rest retrieved from reference TRBV2 and TRBJ2-1, is EPEVTQTPSHQVTQMGQEVILRCVPISNHLYFYWYRQILGQKVEFLVSFYNNEISEKSEIFDDQFSVERPDGSNFTLKIRSTKLEDSAMYFCASRRQGLTYNEQFFGPGTRLTVL.

The rearrangement links TRBV7-2 to TRBJ2-7, with 8 bases lining up with TRBD1. Germline CDR1 SGHTA, CDR2 FQGNSA. CDR3 length: 14 residues. The V gene end was trimmed by 3 bases and the J gene end by 5 bases; junction bases not matched to a gene: 6. The CDR3 DNA follows: TGTGCCAGCAGCTTCGGGGACAGGATAAACGAGCAGTACTTC. Protein sequence: CASSFGDRINEQYF. The variable domain in full, completed from reference TRBV7-2 and TRBJ2-7, reads GAGVSQSPSNKVTEKGKDVELRCDPISGHTALYWYRQSLGQGLEFLIYFQGNSAPDKSGLPSDRFSAERTGGSVSTLTIQRTQQEDSAVYLCASSFGDRINEQYFGPGTRLTVT.

The chain carries TRBV11-2 and TRBJ2-3; D possibly corresponds to TRBD1 (5 bases). The V gene's germline CDR1 is SGHAT and CDR2 FQNNGV. This CDR3 region has 16 residues. V was trimmed by 0 bases and J by 0 bases, leaving 10 bases between them. In nucleotides, the CDR3 is TGTGCCAGCAGCTTAGATCGGAAGGGGAGCACAGATACGCAGTATTTT. Amino acid sequence: CASSLDRKGSTDTQYF.

This clonotype was observed at least ten times. This chain uses TRBV12-3 or TRBV12-4 with TRBJ1-4; the D gene is possibly TRBD1 (6 bases). This CDR3 is built from 15 residues. Trimming left V 6 bases short and J 11 bases short, with 22 bases between. The CDR3 spells CASSPGGTSVWKLFF. DNA for the CDR3: TGTGCCAGCAGCCCAGGTGGGACATCGGTATGGAAACTGTTTTTT.

This clonotype occurred many times. The chain uses TRBV4-1 and TRBJ2-2, with 8 bases matching TRBD1. The V segment lost 3 bases and the J segment 5 bases; nucleotides outside the gene matches: 5. The CDR3 loop spans 15 amino acids. The germline CDR1 and CDR2 sequences are MGHRA and YSYEKL. CDR3 in DNA: TGCGCCAGCAGCCAGTTCGGGACAGGAACCGGGGAGCTGTTTTTT. Encoded protein: CASSQFGTGTGELFF.

The V call is TRBV5-6, the J call TRBJ2-4; 9 nucleotides line up with TRBD1. Germline values: CDR1 SGHDT, CDR2 YYEEEE. V was pared by 4 bases and J by 2 bases, with 7 bases of the junction left unmatched. The CDR3 contains 16 residues. The DNA for the CDR3 is TGTGCCAGCAGCGTCCGGGACAGGGCACCCAAAAACATTCAGTACTTC. Encoded protein: CASSVRDRAPKNIQYF. Full variable domain (rest looked up from reference TRBV5-6 and TRBJ2-4): DAGVTQSPTHLIKTRGQQVTLRCSPKSGHDTVSWYQQALGQGPQFIFQYYEEEERQRGNFPDRFSGHQFPNYSSELNVNALLLGDSALYLCASSVRDRAPKNIQYFGAGTRLSVL.

The chain employs TRBV29-1 and TRBJ1-4; TRBD1 might be the D (6 bases). The CDR3 is 16 amino acids. Germline V lookup: CDR1 SQVTM, CDR2 ANQGSEA. V lost 6 bases, J lost 4 bases, and 21 bases lay in between. The CDR3 region is CSVTTGGDVLNEKLFF. The CDR3 coding sequence is TGCAGCGTAACGACAGGTGGAGACGTGCTTAATGAAAAACTGTTTTTT.

CDR3: CASKRTSTDTQYF. Written as DNA, the CDR3 is TGTGCCTCAAAACGGACAAGCACAGATACGCAGTATTTT. The V gene is TRBV9, the J gene TRBJ2-3; maybe TRBD1 (5 bases). This CDR3 has 13 residues. Germline V gives CDR1 SGDLS, CDR2 YYNGEE. V was trimmed by 10 bases and J by 0 bases, leaving 12 bases between them. Supplemented by reference TRBV9 and TRBJ2-3, the full variable domain reads DSGVTQTPKHLITATGQRVTLRCSPRSGDLSVYWYQQSLDQGLQFLIQYYNGEERAKGNILERFSAQQFPDLHSELNLSSLELGDSALYFCASKRTSTDTQYFGPGTRLTVL.

The gene calls are TRBV7-2 and TRBJ2-7; 9 nucleotides line up with TRBD1. V lost 4 bases to trimming and J lost 6 bases; unmatched junction nucleotides: 7. The CDR3 runs to 14 residues. Germline loops: CDR1 SGHTA, CDR2 FQGNSA. CDR3 in amino acids: CASSSWTGASEQYF. The DNA for the CDR3 is TGTGCCAGCAGCTCTTGGACAGGGGCCTCCGAGCAGTACTTC.

The CDR3 DNA follows: TGTGCCAGCAGTTTAGAACTAGCGGGGGGGAACACCGGGGAGCTGTTTTTT. Protein: CASSLELAGGNTGELFF. The V gene is TRBV27, the J gene TRBJ2-2, with 12 bases that match TRBD2. V gave up 2 bases and J gave up 1 base; unmatched junction bases: 2. The germline CDR1 and CDR2 sequences are MNHEY and SMNVEV (reference sequence). The CDR3 totals 17 residues.

There are many counts of this clonotype. The chain is built from TRBV12-5 and TRBJ1-1; D may be TRBD1 (5 bases). Germline CDR1 reads LGHNT; CDR2 reads FRNRAP. Trimming left V 3 bases short and J 1 base short, with 18 bases between. There are 17 residues in the CDR3. CDR3 coding DNA: TGTGCTAGTGGTTTTGAACCTCATGACAGTCAGAACACTGAAGCTTTCTTT. Residues: CASGFEPHDSQNTEAFF.

This clonotype was observed a few times. The rearrangement links TRBV3-1 to TRBJ2-5; 10 positions match TRBD1. The CDR3 runs to 15 residues. The V and J ends lost 5 bases and 1 base, in that order; junction bases with no gene match: 4. The germline CDR1 and CDR2 sequences are LGHDT and YNNKEL (reference sequence). The CDR3 DNA reads TGTGCCAGCAGCTACTGGACAGGGGGCCAAGAGACCCAGTACTTC. This encodes CASSYWTGGQETQYF.

The gene calls are TRBV28 and TRBJ2-1; TRBD2 aligns across 8 bases. Germline V gene sequence: CDR1 MDHEN, CDR2 SYDVKM. The V segment lost 5 bases and the J segment 5 bases; nucleotides outside the gene matches: 11. The CDR3 loop spans 16 amino acids. The CDR3: CASSPARLAYHNEQFF. The CDR3 DNA sequence: TGTGCCAGCAGTCCAGCTAGACTAGCGTATCACAATGAGCAGTTCTTC.

The J gene is TRBJ1-3, the V gene TRBV20-1; D may be TRBD1 (5 bases). The CDR3 has 14 residues. Germline values: CDR1 DFQATT, CDR2 SNEGSKA (reference sequence). CDR3 sequence (DNA): TGCAGCGCAGTTCTGGGGGAAGCCGGAAACACCATATATTTT. This encodes CSAVLGEAGNTIYF.

The rearrangement uses TRBV11-1 and TRBJ2-1, with 11 bases that match TRBD2. The germline CDR1 and CDR2 sequences are SGHAT and FQDESV (reference sequence). The CDR3 totals 18 residues. V was clipped by 5 bases and J by 8 bases; unmatched bases: 17. The CDR3 region has the DNA TGTGCCAGCAGCGAAACCCGGTTCGGGACTAGCGGTACGGATGAGCAGTTCTTC. Its protein is CASSETRFGTSGTDEQFF.

The rearrangement uses TRBV12-3 or TRBV12-4 and TRBJ2-1, with 8 bases lining up with TRBD2. The CDR3 consists of 15 residues. The V and J ends lost 1 base and 3 bases, in that order; junction bases with no gene match: 2. The CDR3 bases are TGTGCCAGCAGTTTAGGGACTAGCTTCTACAATGAGCAGTTCTTC. Its translation: CASSLGTSFYNEQFF.

This chain's CDR3 is CASSSGQGIGGELFF. The DNA for the CDR3 is TGCGCCAGCAGCTCGGGACAGGGCATAGGCGGGGAGCTGTTTTTT. The gene calls are TRBV5-1 and TRBJ2-2; 9 bases map to TRBD1. Germline V gives CDR1 SGHRS, CDR2 YFSETQ. V was pared by 3 bases and J by 7 bases, with 7 bases of the junction left unmatched. This CDR3 is built from 15 residues. Combining the CDR3 with reference TRBV5-1 and TRBJ2-2 gives the whole variable domain KAGVTQTPRYLIKTRGQQVTLSCSPISGHRSVSWYQQTPGQGLQFLFEYFSETQRNKGNFPGRFSGRQFSNSRSEMNVSTLELGDSALYLCASSSGQGIGGELFFGEGSRLTVL.

This clonotype appeared a few times. The gene calls are TRBV29-1 and TRBJ2-1, with 9 nucleotides matching TRBD1. Germline V CDR1 and CDR2: SQVTM, ANQGSEA. The CDR3 runs 14 residues. Trimming removed 4 bases from V and 7 bases from J; junction bases left unmatched: 8. The CDR3 DNA reads TGCAGCGTTGTTGTACAGGGGGCAGTTAATGAGCAGTTCTTC. It yields the protein CSVVVQGAVNEQFF.